The following is a T cell receptor (beta chain) sequence with its context. The sample belongs to a study of blood T cell repertoires in COVID-19. About the research overall: Samples of COVID-19 (acute and convalescent) were obtained from the United States, Italy and Spain. The analysed material was cDNA or gDNA that came from T cells, B-cell-depleted T cells, or PBMCs.

Under the authors' procedure: The assay estimated nucleated cells by amplifying reference gene primers. Data came from immunoSEQ multiplex PCR; TCRdb stores just in-frame clones and leaves some out. The V and J calls and clone size are taken from that table; D and trimming were inferred from the DNA. The data show some 71,000 clones, with more than 75% seen just once and 0.65% to 0.9% held by the top ten. The junction had 1 base not matched to a gene; V was cut back by 6 bases and J by 3 bases. The CDR3 covers 13 residues. This sequence originates from a woman aged 70 to 79 with acute or convalescent COVID-19. The chain carries TRBV12-3 or TRBV12-4 and TRBJ1-1; TRBD1 aligns across 10 bases. Sequencing was done on a sample of peripheral blood. The CDR3 protein is CASRGQGHTEAFF. The CDR3 DNA reads TGTGCCAGCAGGGGACAGGGGCACACTGAAGCTTTCTTT.